This T cell receptor (beta chain) originates from a study of T cell responses to AZD1222 COVID-19 vaccine. Study summary: Timing groups of about 4 and about 12 weeks for second doses were pooled.

Whole-study findings and limits: Following two doses of AZD1222, Spike-specific TCR breadth and depth rose. Most donors were white British, females outnumbered males, and clonal diversity was possibly underestimated.

The repertoire was sequenced with immunoSEQ multiplex PCR; TCRdb's copy has only in-frame clones and lacks some. The table shows 180,000 or so clones, with around nine tenths occurring only once. V was shortened by 4 bases and J by 4 bases, with 17 bases between the two germline ends. CDR3 length equals 15 residues. CDR1 and CDR2 from the germline V gene are SGHRS and YFSETQ. Comment on this clone: What it binds is not known.

The V and J genes are TRBV5-1 and TRBJ1-1, with unresolved D. The sequence was obtained from an adult in good health. The material sequenced was peripheral blood, taken on day 0 of AZD1222 vaccination. The CDR3 loop is CASSPGGASGTEAFF. The CDR3 DNA is TGCGCCAGCAGCCCCGGTGGCGCTTCGGGCACTGAAGCTTTCTTT.